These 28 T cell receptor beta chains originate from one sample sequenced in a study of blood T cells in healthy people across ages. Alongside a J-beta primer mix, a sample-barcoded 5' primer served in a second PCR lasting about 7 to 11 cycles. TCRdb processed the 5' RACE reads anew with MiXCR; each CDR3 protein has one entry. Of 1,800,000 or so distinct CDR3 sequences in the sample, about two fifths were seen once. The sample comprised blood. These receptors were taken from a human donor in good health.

The CDR3: CASSLNPWGAGGLNEQFF. The CDR3 DNA reads TGTGCCAGCAGCTTAAATCCCTGGGGTGCGGGGGGGCTGAATGAGCAGTTCTTC. The chain employs TRBV7-3 and TRBJ2-1; TRBD2 matches 9 bases. Germline V lookup: CDR1 SGHTA, CDR2 FQGTGA. This CDR3 contains 18 residues. J lost 7 bases, V lost 1 base, and 14 bases had no gene match.

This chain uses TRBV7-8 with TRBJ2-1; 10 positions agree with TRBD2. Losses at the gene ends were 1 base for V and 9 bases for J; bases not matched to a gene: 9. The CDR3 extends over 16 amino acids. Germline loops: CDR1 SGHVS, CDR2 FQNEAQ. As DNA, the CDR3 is TGTGCCAGCAGCTTAGTAGTACTAGCGGGATGGGTTGAGCAGTTCTTC. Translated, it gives CASSLVVLAGWVEQFF.

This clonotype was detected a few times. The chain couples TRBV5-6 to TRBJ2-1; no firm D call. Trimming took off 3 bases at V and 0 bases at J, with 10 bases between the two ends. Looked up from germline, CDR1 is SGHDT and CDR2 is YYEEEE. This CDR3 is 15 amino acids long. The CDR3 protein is CASSSAMRSYNEQFF. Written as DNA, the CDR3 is TGTGCCAGCAGCTCAGCTATGCGCTCCTACAATGAGCAGTTCTTC.

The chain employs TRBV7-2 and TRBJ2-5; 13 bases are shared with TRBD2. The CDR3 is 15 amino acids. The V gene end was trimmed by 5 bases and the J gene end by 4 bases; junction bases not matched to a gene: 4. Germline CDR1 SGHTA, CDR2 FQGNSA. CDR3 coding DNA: TGTGCCAGCAGCAAGCGGACTAGCGGGGGAGAGACCCAGTACTTC. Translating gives CASSKRTSGGETQYF.

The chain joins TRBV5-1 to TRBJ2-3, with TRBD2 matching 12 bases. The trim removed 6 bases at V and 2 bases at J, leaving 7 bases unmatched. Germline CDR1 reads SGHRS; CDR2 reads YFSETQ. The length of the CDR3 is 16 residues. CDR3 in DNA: TGCGCCAGCATCAGACTAGCGGGGGACTCCACAGATACGCAGTATTTT. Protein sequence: CASIRLAGDSTDTQYF. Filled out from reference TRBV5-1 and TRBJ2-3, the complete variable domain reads KAGVTQTPRYLIKTRGQQVTLSCSPISGHRSVSWYQQTPGQGLQFLFEYFSETQRNKGNFPGRFSGRQFSNSRSEMNVSTLELGDSALYLCASIRLAGDSTDTQYFGPGTRLTVL.

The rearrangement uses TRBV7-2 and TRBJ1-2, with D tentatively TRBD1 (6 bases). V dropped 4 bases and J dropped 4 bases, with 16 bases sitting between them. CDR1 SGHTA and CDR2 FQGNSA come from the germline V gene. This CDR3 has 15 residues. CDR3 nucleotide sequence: TGTGCCAGCAGCTACCCAGGACAGTTATTCTATGGCTACACCTTC. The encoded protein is CASSYPGQLFYGYTF.

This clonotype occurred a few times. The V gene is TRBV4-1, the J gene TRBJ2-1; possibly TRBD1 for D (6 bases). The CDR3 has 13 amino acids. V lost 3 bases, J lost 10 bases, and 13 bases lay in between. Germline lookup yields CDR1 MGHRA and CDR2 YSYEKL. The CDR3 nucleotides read TGCGCCAGCAGCCACACCTCAGGACAGGAGCAGTTCTTC. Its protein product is CASSHTSGQEQFF.

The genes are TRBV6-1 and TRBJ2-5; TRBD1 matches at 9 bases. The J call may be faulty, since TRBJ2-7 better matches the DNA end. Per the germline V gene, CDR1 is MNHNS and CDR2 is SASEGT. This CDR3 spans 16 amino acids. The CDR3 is CASTHGRDREPYEQYF. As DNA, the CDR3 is TGTGCCAGCACCCACGGCCGGGACAGGGAGCCCTACGAGCAGTACTTC.

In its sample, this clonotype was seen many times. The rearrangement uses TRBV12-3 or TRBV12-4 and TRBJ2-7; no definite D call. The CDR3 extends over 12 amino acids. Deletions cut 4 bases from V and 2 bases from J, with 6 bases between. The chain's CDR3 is CASSSDTYEQYF. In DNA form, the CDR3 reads TGTGCCAGCAGTTCCGATACCTACGAGCAGTACTTC.

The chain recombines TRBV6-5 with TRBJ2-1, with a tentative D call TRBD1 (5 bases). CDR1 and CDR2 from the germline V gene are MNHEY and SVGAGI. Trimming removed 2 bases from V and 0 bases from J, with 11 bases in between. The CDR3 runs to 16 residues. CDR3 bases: TGTGCCAGCAGTTACCAGGGCAGGAGCTCCTACAATGAGCAGTTCTTC. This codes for CASSYQGRSSYNEQFF.

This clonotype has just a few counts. In DNA, the CDR3 is TGTGCCAGCTCACCAGACATAAACACAGATACGCAGTATTTT. This translates into CASSPDINTDTQYF. The chain employs TRBV18 and TRBJ2-3; D remains ambiguous. This CDR3 is 14 amino acids long. Germline CDR1 KGHSH, CDR2 LQKENI. The germline V and J ends were trimmed by 2 bases and 2 bases, with 8 bases remaining between them.

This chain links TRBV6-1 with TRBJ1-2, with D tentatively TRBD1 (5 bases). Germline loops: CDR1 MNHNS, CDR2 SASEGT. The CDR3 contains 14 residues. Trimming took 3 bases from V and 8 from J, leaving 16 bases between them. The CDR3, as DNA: TGTGCCAGCAGTGATAAGGGGATCCTAGCCGGCTACACCTTC. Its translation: CASSDKGILAGYTF.

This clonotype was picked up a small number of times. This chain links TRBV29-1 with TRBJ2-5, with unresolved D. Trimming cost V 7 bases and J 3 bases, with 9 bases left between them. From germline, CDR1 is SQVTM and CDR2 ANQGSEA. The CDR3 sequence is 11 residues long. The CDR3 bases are TGCAGCGGGACGGTGAAAGAGACCCAGTACTTC. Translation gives CSGTVKETQYF.

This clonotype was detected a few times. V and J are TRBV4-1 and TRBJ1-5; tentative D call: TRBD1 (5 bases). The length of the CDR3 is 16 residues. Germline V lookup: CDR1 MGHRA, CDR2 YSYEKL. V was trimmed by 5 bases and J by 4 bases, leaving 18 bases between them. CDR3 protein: CASSGRAGIGNQPQHF. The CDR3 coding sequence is TGCGCCAGCAGCGGTCGGGCAGGGATCGGTAATCAGCCCCAGCATTTT.

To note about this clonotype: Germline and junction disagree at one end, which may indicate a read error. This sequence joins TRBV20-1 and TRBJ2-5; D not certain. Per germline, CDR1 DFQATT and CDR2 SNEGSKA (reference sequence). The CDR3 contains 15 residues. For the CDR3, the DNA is TGCGGTGCTAGAGATCCCCGACAACCACAAGAGACCCAGTACTTC. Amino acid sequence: CGARDPRQPQETQYF.

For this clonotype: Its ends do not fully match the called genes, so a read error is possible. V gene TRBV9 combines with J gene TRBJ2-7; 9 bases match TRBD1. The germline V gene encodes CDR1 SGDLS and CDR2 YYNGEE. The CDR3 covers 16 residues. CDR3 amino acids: CTSSVTGTGIPYEQYF. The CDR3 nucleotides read TGTACCAGCAGCGTCACAGGGACAGGGATTCCCTACGAGCAGTACTTC.

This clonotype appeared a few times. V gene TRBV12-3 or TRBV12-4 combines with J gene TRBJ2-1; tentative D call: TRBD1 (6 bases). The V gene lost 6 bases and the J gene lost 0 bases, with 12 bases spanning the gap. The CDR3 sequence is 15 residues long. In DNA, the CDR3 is TGTGCCAGCAGAAAAACAGGGAGCTCCTACAATGAGCAGTTCTTC. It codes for CASRKTGSSYNEQFF.

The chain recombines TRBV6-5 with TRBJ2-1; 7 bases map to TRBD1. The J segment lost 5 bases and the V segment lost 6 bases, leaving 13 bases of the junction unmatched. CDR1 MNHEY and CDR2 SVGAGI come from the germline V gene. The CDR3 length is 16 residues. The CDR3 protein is CASSPHQGGLDNEQFF. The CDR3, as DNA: TGTGCCAGCAGCCCACACCAAGGGGGCTTAGACAATGAGCAGTTCTTC.

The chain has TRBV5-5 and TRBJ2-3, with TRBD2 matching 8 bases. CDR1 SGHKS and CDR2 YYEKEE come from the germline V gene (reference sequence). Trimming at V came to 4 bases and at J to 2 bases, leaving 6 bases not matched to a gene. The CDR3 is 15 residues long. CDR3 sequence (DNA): TGTGCCAGCAGCACATCTAGCGGGTTCACAGATACGCAGTATTTT. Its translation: CASSTSSGFTDTQYF.

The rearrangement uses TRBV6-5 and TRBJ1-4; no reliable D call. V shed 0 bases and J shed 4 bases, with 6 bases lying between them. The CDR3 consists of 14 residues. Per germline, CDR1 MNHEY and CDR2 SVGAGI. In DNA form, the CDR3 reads TGTGCCAGCAGTTACTCATCCAGTAATGAAAAACTGTTTTTT. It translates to CASSYSSSNEKLFF.

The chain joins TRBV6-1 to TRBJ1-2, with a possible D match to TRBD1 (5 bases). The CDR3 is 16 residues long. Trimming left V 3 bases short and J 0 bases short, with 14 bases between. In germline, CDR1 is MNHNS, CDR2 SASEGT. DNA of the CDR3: TGTGCCAGCAGTGATGGAGGGACCTCACCTAACTATGGCTACACCTTC. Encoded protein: CASSDGGTSPNYGYTF.

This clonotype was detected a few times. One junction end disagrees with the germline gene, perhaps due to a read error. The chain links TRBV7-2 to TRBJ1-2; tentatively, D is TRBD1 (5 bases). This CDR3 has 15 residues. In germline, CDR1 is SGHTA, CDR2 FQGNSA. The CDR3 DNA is TGTGGCAGCAGCCCTCGCCCGACAGAATCCTATGGCTACACCTTC. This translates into CGSSPRPTESYGYTF. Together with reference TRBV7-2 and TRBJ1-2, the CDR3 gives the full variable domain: GAGVSQSPSNKVTEKGKDVELRCDPISGHTALYWYRQSLGQGLEFLIYFQGNSAPDKSGLPSDRFSAERTGGSVSTLTIQRTQQEDSAVYLCGSSPRPTESYGYTFGSGTRLTVV.

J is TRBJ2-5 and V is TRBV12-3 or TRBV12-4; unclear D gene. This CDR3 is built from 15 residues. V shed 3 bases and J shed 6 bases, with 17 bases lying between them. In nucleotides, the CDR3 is TGTGCCAGCAGTTTGTCTGTAAATGGGGTGAAGACCCAGTACTTC. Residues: CASSLSVNGVKTQYF.

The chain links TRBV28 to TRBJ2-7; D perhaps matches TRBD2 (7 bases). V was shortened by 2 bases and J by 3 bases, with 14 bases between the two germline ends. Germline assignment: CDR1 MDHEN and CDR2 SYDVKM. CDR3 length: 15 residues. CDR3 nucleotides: TGTGCCAGCAGTTTACCGCGGGGGCTAAACTACGAGCAGTACTTC. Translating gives CASSLPRGLNYEQYF.

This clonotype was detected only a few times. The CDR3: CASSNGTASTDTQYF. The CDR3 coding sequence is TGTGCCAGCAGCAATGGGACAGCTAGCACAGATACGCAGTATTTT. The genes are TRBV7-3 and TRBJ2-3; 7 bases fit TRBD1. The V gene end was trimmed by 5 bases and the J gene end by 0 bases; junction bases not matched to a gene: 5. Per the germline V gene, CDR1 is SGHTA and CDR2 is FQGTGA. The CDR3 contains 15 residues.

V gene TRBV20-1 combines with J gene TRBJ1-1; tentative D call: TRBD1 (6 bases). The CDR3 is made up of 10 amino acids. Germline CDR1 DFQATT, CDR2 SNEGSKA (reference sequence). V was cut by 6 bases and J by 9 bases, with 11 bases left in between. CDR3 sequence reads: CSASGQKAFF. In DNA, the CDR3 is TGCAGTGCGAGCGGACAGAAAGCTTTCTTT.

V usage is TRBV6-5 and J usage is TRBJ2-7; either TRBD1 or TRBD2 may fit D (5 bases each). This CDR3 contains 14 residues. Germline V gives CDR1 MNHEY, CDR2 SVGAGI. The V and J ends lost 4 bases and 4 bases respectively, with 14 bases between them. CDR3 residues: CASSLHRDPYEQYF. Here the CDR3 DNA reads TGTGCCAGCAGTTTACATCGGGACCCTTACGAGCAGTACTTC.

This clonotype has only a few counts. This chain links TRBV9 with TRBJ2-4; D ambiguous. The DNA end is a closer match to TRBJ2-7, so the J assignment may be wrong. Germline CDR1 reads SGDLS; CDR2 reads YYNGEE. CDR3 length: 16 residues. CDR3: CASSDGPSVPSDEQYF. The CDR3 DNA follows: TGTGCCAGCAGCGACGGGCCCTCCGTTCCCTCTGACGAGCAGTACTTC.